Listed here are 3 T cell receptor beta chains from one sample, sequenced in a study of T cell repertoires in cytomegalovirus infection. Via MiXCR, TCRdb re-called the reads, giving one row per CDR3 protein. The data hold some 130,000 distinct CDR3 sequences, with less than 9.5% observed a single time. The sequenced sample consisted of PBMCs. The receptor source for this set is a human donor in good health (CMV status not recorded). Some clones in this sample may be carry-over from other donors' samples.

In its sample, this clonotype was seen a few times. The chain joins TRBV20-1 to TRBJ2-7; 8 bases map to TRBD1. V shed 0 bases, J shed 3 bases, and the junction held 7 bases outside the gene matches. The CDR3 runs 15 residues. Germline V gene data show CDR1 as DFQATT and CDR2 as SNEGSKA (reference sequence). The CDR3 coding sequence is TGCAGTGCTAGAGATCGTGACAGGGGTCTCTACGAGCAGTACTTC. It yields the protein CSARDRDRGLYEQYF.

This clonotype has a handful of counts. The chain employs TRBV5-1 and TRBJ1-3, with TRBD1 as a possible D gene (5 bases). Looked up from germline, CDR1 is SGHRS and CDR2 is YFSETQ. The length of the CDR3 is 17 residues. V was pared by 0 bases and J by 0 bases, with 13 bases between. CDR3 residues: CASSLVGGTRSGNTIYF. The CDR3 coding sequence is TGCGCCAGCAGCTTGGTCGGGGGGACTCGCTCTGGAAACACCATATATTTT.

On this clonotype itself: This may stem from a read error, because a much larger clone lies one nucleotide away. The conserved phenylalanine or tryptophan is not found at the CDR3 terminus, so this likely reflects a read error. The CDR3 loop reads CASSPTAKMNTEAFL. In DNA form, the CDR3 reads TGTGCCAGCAGTCCCACTGCGAAAATGAACACTGAAGCTTTCCTT. The chain carries TRBV6-2 or TRBV6-3 and TRBJ1-1; D is uncertain. The CDR3 is 15 residues long. Germline CDR1 reads MNHEY; CDR2 reads SVGEGT. V lost 5 bases to trimming and J lost 0 bases, with 13 bases between them.